This is a list of T cell receptor beta chains from one sample in a study of control samples from healthy donors and cancer patients. Data came from immunoSEQ multiplex PCR; TCRdb stores just in-frame clones and leaves some out. The table lists some 28,000 clones, roughly 78% of them singletons. The specimen was PBMCs. Source of these receptors: a man aged 60 to 69 with head and neck cancer. Both conserved end residues are part of each CDR3. Each record gives: J gene, V gene, CDR3 protein.

TRBJ1-6,TRBV9,CASSVSLDRDSPLHF
TRBJ2-7,TRBV5-4,CASSLEQGSPYEQYF
TRBJ1-4,TRBV19,CASSTRTVINEKLFF
TRBJ1-4,TRBV5-5,CASSLGQGLYEKLFF
TRBJ1-1,TRBV11-2,CASSAGQPIMNTEAFF
TRBJ1-2,TRBV18,CASSKSSGTDGYTF
TRBJ2-3,TRBV19,CASSIAPRDTQYF
TRBJ2-1,TRBV11-2,CASSLAGRTYNEQFF
TRBJ2-6,TRBV7-7,CASSQGGGANVLTF
TRBJ2-1,TRBV11-3,CASSLGGSYNEQFF
TRBJ2-1,TRBV7-3,CASSLTRTGLNYNEQFF
TRBJ1-4,TRBV5-1,CASRGDRGNEKLFF
TRBJ2-7,TRBV7-8,CASSLEQGAREQYF
TRBJ2-5,TRBV27,CASSPLGTPFAGTQYF